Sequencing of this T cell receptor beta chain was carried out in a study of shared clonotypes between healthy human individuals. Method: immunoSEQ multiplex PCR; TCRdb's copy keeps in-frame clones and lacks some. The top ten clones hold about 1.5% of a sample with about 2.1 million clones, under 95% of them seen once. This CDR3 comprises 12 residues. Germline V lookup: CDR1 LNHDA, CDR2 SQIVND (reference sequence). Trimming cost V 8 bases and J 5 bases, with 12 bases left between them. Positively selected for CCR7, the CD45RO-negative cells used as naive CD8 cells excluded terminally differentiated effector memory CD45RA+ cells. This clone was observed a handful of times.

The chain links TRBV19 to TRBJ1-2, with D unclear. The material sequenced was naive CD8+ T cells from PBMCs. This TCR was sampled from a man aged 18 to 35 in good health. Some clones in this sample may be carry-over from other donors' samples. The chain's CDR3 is CASEGRKYGYTF. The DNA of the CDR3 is TGTGCCAGTGAAGGGCGGAAGTATGGCTACACCTTC.